This T cell receptor beta chain comes out of a study of low-dose radiotherapy and immunotherapy resistance in tumors. The CDR3 runs to 12 residues. Donors were dosed with nivolumab and ipilimumab; they also received aspirin, low-dose cyclophosphamide and low-dose radiotherapy. For this clonotype: The germline gene is not matched at one end of the junction; a read error may be the cause.

Primers used for first-strand cDNA, a TRAV- and TRBV-specific set, covered both alpha and beta chains. TCR amplification ran roughly 20 PCR cycles using constant-region and V-primer adapter primers. TCRdb independently ran MiXCR on the reads; one entry per CDR3 protein. The repertoire holds roughly 10,000 distinct CDR3 sequences, with approximately 65% as singletons. The chain couples TRBV5-3 to TRBJ1-5; weak D call: TRBD1 (5 bases). TRBV5-3 is given ORF status, its function remaining uncertain. This TCR came from a human donor with advanced metastatic prostate, ovarian, gallbladder or colorectal cancer (not recorded which). This table probably holds off-target reads from a library built for another chain. The CDR3 DNA is TGTGCCAGCAGCTTGAGGCAGGGGCCCCAGCATTTT. Amino acids: CASSLRQGPQHF.